The 25 T cell receptor beta chains below all came from one sample that was sequenced in a study of T-cell reconstitution after alpha-beta-depleted transplantation in children. For TCRbeta, the library was prepared with unique molecular identifiers. TCRdb independently ran MiXCR on the PCR reads; one entry per CDR3 protein. The data hold roughly 790,000 distinct CDR3 sequences, with 16% observed a single time. The source was PBMCs, mostly from graft donor cells, collected 360 days after TCRalphabeta/CD19-depleted stem cell transplant. Receptor source: a male patient under 18 who had a stem cell transplant for acute lymphoblastic leukemia, so the T cells may come from the graft donor.

This clonotype turned up a few times. The chain links TRBV7-3 to TRBJ2-7; D possibly corresponds to TRBD1 (5 bases). CDR3 length equals 16 residues. Germline V CDR1 and CDR2: SGHTA, FQGTGA. V lost 0 bases and J 3 bases, leaving 15 bases between the germline ends. The DNA for the CDR3 is TGTGCCAGCAGCTTAACCGGTACAGGCAGAATCTACGAGCAGTACTTC. It translates to CASSLTGTGRIYEQYF.

This clonotype was picked up a small number of times. J is TRBJ2-5 and V is TRBV20-1, with TRBD2 matching 7 bases. The CDR3 contains 15 residues. The trim removed 7 bases at V and 2 bases at J, leaving 13 bases unmatched. Germline V gene sequence: CDR1 DFQATT, CDR2 SNEGSKA (reference sequence). This CDR3 is CSVTDGLVGQETQYF. DNA of the CDR3: TGCAGTGTCACCGACGGACTAGTCGGACAAGAGACCCAGTACTTC.

This clonotype came up a few times. This chain connects TRBV5-1 to TRBJ1-2; 8 bases are shared with TRBD1. The V gene end was trimmed by 3 bases and the J gene end by 5 bases; junction bases not matched to a gene: 6. The length of the CDR3 is 14 residues. The germline CDR1 and CDR2 sequences are SGHRS and YFSETQ. The CDR3 bases are TGCGCCAGCAGCTCTCTCGGGACAGGTTATGGCTACACCTTC. This gives the protein CASSSLGTGYGYTF.

In this sample, this clonotype turned up a few times. The chain employs TRBV6-2 or TRBV6-3 and TRBJ2-1; perhaps TRBD2 as D (6 bases). CDR3 size: 13 residues. Germline values: CDR1 MNHEY, CDR2 SVGEGT. Trimming pared 9 bases from V and 2 bases from J, leaving 11 bases between. CDR3 bases: TGTGCCAGTTTAGGAGGGGCCTACAATGAGCAGTTCTTC. It codes for CASLGGAYNEQFF.

The chain carries TRBV4-3 and TRBJ1-2, with D uncertain. V gave up 4 bases and J gave up 4 bases, with 10 bases separating them. Germline CDR1 LGHNA, CDR2 YSLEER. The CDR3 is made up of 13 amino acids. The CDR3 region is CASSRGWPYGYTF. The CDR3 DNA follows: TGCGCCAGCAGCCGAGGGTGGCCCTATGGCTACACCTTC.

This clonotype was found a few times. This sequence joins TRBV19 and TRBJ2-7, with 7 positions matching TRBD1. Germline V CDR1 and CDR2: LNHDA, SQIVND (reference sequence). The CDR3 consists of 14 residues. Unmatched junction bases numbered 4, after V lost 3 bases and J lost 2 bases. The CDR3, as DNA: TGTGCCAGTAGTATTGGGGACAGCCCCTACGAGCAGTACTTC. This encodes CASSIGDSPYEQYF.

This clonotype came up many times. The genes are TRBV7-9 and TRBJ2-2, with D possibly matching TRBD2 (5 bases). V was pared by 3 bases and J by 1 base, with 9 bases between. The CDR3 runs 15 residues. From germline, CDR1 is SEHNR and CDR2 FQNEAQ (reference sequence). For the CDR3, the DNA is TGTGCCAGCAGCTTCCCGGGAAGGAACACCGGGGAGCTGTTTTTT. Its protein product is CASSFPGRNTGELFF.

This clonotype was found many times. The chain combines TRBV7-8 with TRBJ2-3; TRBD2 agrees at 8 bases. J was trimmed by 4 bases and V by 5 bases; bases with no gene match: 11. This CDR3 comprises 16 residues. The germline V gene encodes CDR1 SGHVS and CDR2 FQNEAQ. This CDR3 reads CASSQISGLESDTQYF. The CDR3 bases are TGTGCCAGCAGCCAGATCTCGGGACTAGAATCAGATACGCAGTATTTT.

This clonotype was seen a few times. The chain is built from TRBV27 and TRBJ1-2, with D possibly being TRBD1 (6 bases). Trimming removed 6 bases at V and 6 bases at J, with 11 bases between. The CDR3 is 12 amino acids. Germline loops: CDR1 MNHEY, CDR2 SMNVEV (reference sequence). CDR3 loop: CASREGGNGYTF. CDR3 sequence (DNA): TGTGCCAGCAGAGAGGGGGGGAATGGCTACACCTTC.

This clonotype showed up just a few times. V is TRBV18 and J is TRBJ1-1; D remains unclear. The germline CDR1 and CDR2 sequences are KGHSH and LQKENI. The CDR3 extends over 13 amino acids. V dropped 6 bases and J dropped 1 base, with 9 bases sitting between them. The CDR3 region is CASSESGNTEAFF. The CDR3, as DNA: TGTGCCAGCTCGGAGAGCGGGAACACTGAAGCTTTCTTT.

V usage is TRBV2 and J usage is TRBJ2-4; D possibly corresponds to TRBD2 (5 bases). V lost 1 base, J lost 0 bases, and 10 bases lay in between. In germline, CDR1 is SNHLY, CDR2 FYNNEI. The CDR3 runs to 16 residues. CDR3 loop: CASSEERTLAKNIQYF. In nucleotides, the CDR3 is TGTGCCAGCAGTGAAGAGCGGACTCTAGCCAAAAACATTCAGTACTTC.

The rearrangement uses TRBV30 and TRBJ1-3; D is unresolved. The V end lost 0 bases, the J end lost 3 bases, and 21 bases lay between the germline ends. The CDR3 totals 18 residues. Germline assignment: CDR1 GTSNPN and CDR2 SVGIG (reference sequence). DNA of the CDR3: TGTGCCTGGAGTGTAAGGCATGGTGGGGTCAAGGTTGGAAACACCATATATTTT. It translates to CAWSVRHGGVKVGNTIYF.

Ten or more counts support this clonotype. The chain employs TRBV5-1 and TRBJ2-1, with 7 bases lining up with TRBD2. Germline V CDR1 and CDR2: SGHRS, YFSETQ. There are 14 residues in the CDR3. Losses at the gene ends were 5 bases for V and 4 bases for J; bases not matched to a gene: 6. The CDR3 is CASSNLAAYNEQFF. CDR3 coding DNA: TGCGCCAGCAGTAATCTAGCGGCATACAATGAGCAGTTCTTC.

CDR3 DNA sequence: TGTGCCAGCAGCGGGGGAGGACTAGCGGTGAAAGAGACCCAGTACTTC. Translation gives CASSGGGLAVKETQYF. The chain is built from TRBV9 and TRBJ2-5, with TRBD2 identical over 10 bases. With 3 bases clipped from V and 3 bases from J, the junction kept 8 bases outside the gene matches. CDR1 is SGDLS and CDR2 is YYNGEE in the germline V gene. This CDR3 is 16 amino acids long.

This clonotype has more than one count but fewer than ten. The chain recombines TRBV9 with TRBJ2-7, with a tentative D call TRBD1 (6 bases). The V end was cut by 2 bases, the J end by 0 bases, with 12 bases between. The CDR3 totals 15 residues. Per the germline V gene, CDR1 is SGDLS and CDR2 is YYNGEE. CDR3 coding DNA: TGTGCCAGCAGCGTTCACCGGGACACCTCCTACGAGCAGTACTTC. Translated, it gives CASSVHRDTSYEQYF.

The chain recombines TRBV12-3 or TRBV12-4 with TRBJ1-5, with D tentatively TRBD1 (5 bases). Deletions cut 1 base from V and 4 bases from J, with 17 bases between. The CDR3 is 17 amino acids. The CDR3 DNA reads TGTGCCAGCAGTTTAGGGCGAGAGGGGCGCATGAATCAGCCCCAGCATTTT. Translated: CASSLGREGRMNQPQHF.

The V call is TRBV5-4, the J call TRBJ2-1, with D possibly matching TRBD2 (7 bases). Germline CDR1 and CDR2: SGHNT and YYREEE (reference sequence). V gave up 3 bases and J gave up 0 bases, with 10 bases separating them. The CDR3 has 15 amino acids. The CDR3 DNA is TGTGCCAGCAGCTCCCGGGGGGCCTCCTACAATGAGCAGTTCTTC. Its protein is CASSSRGASYNEQFF. The variable domain in full, with the rest retrieved from reference TRBV5-4 and TRBJ2-1, is ETGVTQSPTHLIKTRGQQVTLRCSSQSGHNTVSWYQQALGQGPQFIFQYYREEENGRGNFPPRFSGLQFPNYSSELNVNALELDDSALYLCASSSRGASYNEQFFGPGTRLTVL.

The CDR3 DNA reads TGTGCCAGCAGCTCCTCAGATGGGCCGATCGAAGTCTACTTC. It is translated as CASSSSDGPIEVYF. The chain recombines TRBV5-6 with TRBJ2-5, with unresolved D. Germline V CDR1 and CDR2: SGHDT, YYEEEE. The CDR3 covers 14 residues. The V end lost 3 bases, the J end lost 14 bases, and 23 bases lay between the germline ends.

This clonotype has a count of ten or more. This chain uses TRBV12-3 or TRBV12-4 with TRBJ2-3; 10 bases match TRBD2. The V and J ends lost 7 bases and 3 bases, in that order; junction bases with no gene match: 7. The CDR3 sequence is 15 residues long. The CDR3 coding sequence is TGTGCCAGCACCATACTAGCGGGACGGACAGATACGCAGTATTTT. This gives the protein CASTILAGRTDTQYF.

The chain recombines TRBV6-5 with TRBJ2-5, with D tentatively TRBD1 or TRBD2 (5 bases each). The germline V gene has CDR1 MNHEY and CDR2 SVGAGI. This CDR3 region has 17 residues. Trimming cost V 0 bases and J 5 bases, with 19 bases left between them. In DNA, the CDR3 is TGTGCCAGCAGTTACTCGAACTTGGGCCAGGGCGGGGAGACCCAGTACTTC. Translated: CASSYSNLGQGGETQYF.

A few counts support this clonotype. The chain recombines TRBV2 with TRBJ2-1, with no clear D. The ends were cut back, 3 bases at V and 0 bases at J, with 6 bases in the middle. Germline CDR1 is SNHLY and CDR2 is FYNNEI. The CDR3 totals 14 residues. CDR3 nucleotides: TGTGCCAGCAGTGACGGAAACTCCTACAATGAGCAGTTCTTC. It encodes CASSDGNSYNEQFF.

The chain links TRBV27 to TRBJ2-3, with D maybe TRBD2 (6 bases). The germline gives CDR1 MNHEY, CDR2 SMNVEV (reference sequence). The CDR3 totals 14 residues. The V end was cut by 5 bases, the J end by 6 bases, with 15 bases between. CDR3 DNA: TGTGCCAGCAGTCCACGACTAGGGGTCGATACGCAGTATTTT. This sequence encodes CASSPRLGVDTQYF.

The CDR3 reads CASSWTNPYEQYF. In DNA, the CDR3 is TGCGCCAGCAGCTGGACTAATCCCTACGAGCAGTACTTC. The chain employs TRBV5-1 and TRBJ2-7; D perhaps matches TRBD2 (6 bases). CDR3 length: 13 residues. The germline V gene encodes CDR1 SGHRS and CDR2 YFSETQ. V was cut by 3 bases and J by 2 bases, with 9 bases left in between. Full variable domain (missing parts from reference TRBV5-1 and TRBJ2-7): KAGVTQTPRYLIKTRGQQVTLSCSPISGHRSVSWYQQTPGQGLQFLFEYFSETQRNKGNFPGRFSGRQFSNSRSEMNVSTLELGDSALYLCASSWTNPYEQYFGPGTRLTVT.

This clonotype was found many times. The rearrangement links TRBV20-1 to TRBJ1-1; a weak D match, TRBD1 (5 bases). V shed 2 bases and J shed 6 bases, with 10 bases lying between them. Germline lookup yields CDR1 DFQATT and CDR2 SNEGSKA (reference sequence). CDR3 length equals 12 residues. CDR3 loop: CSARWVGAEAFF. CDR3 bases: TGCAGTGCTAGATGGGTGGGGGCTGAAGCTTTCTTT.

The V and J genes are TRBV18 and TRBJ1-1, with a weak D call TRBD1 (6 bases). The CDR3 loop spans 13 amino acids. Trimming took 3 bases from V and 10 from J, leaving 15 bases between them. Germline V gene sequence: CDR1 KGHSH, CDR2 LQKENI. Here the CDR3 reads CASSPSGGGGAFF. Here the CDR3 DNA reads TGTGCCAGCTCACCCTCCGGGGGCGGTGGAGCTTTCTTT.